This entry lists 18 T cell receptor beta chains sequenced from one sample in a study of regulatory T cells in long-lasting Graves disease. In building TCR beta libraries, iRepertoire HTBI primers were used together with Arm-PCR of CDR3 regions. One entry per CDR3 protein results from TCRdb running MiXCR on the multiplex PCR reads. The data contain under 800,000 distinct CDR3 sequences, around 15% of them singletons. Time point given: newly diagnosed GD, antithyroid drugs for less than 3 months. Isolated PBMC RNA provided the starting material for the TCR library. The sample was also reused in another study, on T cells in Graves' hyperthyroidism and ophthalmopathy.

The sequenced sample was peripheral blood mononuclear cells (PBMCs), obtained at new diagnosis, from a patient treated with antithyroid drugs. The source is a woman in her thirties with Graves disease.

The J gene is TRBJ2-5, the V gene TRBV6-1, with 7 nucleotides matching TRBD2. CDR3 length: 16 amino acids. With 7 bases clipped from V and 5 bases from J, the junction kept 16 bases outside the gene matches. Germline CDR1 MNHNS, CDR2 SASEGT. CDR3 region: CASKRVLGEGTETQYF. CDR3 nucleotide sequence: TGTGCCAGCAAGAGGGTTTTGGGGGAGGGCACGGAGACCCAGTACTTC.

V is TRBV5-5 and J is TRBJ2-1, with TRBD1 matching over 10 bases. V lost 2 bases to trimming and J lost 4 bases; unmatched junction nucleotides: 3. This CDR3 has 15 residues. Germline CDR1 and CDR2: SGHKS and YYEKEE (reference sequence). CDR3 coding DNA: TGTGCCAGCAGCTTTCTGGGACAGGGGTACAATGAGCAGTTCTTC. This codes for CASSFLGQGYNEQFF.

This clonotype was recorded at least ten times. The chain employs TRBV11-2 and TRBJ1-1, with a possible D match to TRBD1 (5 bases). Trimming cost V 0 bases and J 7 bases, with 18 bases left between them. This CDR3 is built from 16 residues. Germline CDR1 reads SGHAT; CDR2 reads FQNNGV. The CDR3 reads CASSLDGGRQGGEAFF. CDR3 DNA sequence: TGTGCCAGCAGCTTAGACGGCGGGCGGCAGGGAGGTGAAGCTTTCTTT.

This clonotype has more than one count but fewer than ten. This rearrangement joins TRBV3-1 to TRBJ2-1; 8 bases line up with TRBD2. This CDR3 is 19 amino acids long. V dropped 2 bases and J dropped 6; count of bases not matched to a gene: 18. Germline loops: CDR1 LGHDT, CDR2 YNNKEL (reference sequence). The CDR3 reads CASSQRKYSGIELGNEQFF. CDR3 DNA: TGTGCCAGCAGCCAAAGGAAATATAGCGGGATCGAGCTAGGCAATGAGCAGTTCTTC.

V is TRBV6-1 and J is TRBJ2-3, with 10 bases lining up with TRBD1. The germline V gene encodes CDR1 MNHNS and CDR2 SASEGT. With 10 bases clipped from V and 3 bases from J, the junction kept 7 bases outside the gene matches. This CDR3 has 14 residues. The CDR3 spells CATRDRGTTDTQYF. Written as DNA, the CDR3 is TGTGCCACGCGGGACAGGGGAACGACAGATACGCAGTATTTT.

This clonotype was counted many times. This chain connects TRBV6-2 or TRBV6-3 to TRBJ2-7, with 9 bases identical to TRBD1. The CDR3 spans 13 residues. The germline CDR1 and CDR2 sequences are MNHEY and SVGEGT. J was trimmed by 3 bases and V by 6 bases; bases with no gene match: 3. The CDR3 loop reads CASRGTGSYEQYF. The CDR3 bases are TGTGCCAGCAGAGGGACAGGGAGCTACGAGCAGTACTTC.

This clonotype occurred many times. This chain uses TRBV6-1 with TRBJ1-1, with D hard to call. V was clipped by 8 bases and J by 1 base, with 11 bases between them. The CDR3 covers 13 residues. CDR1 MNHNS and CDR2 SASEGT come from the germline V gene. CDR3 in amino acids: CASVLEGNTEAFF. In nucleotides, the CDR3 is TGTGCCAGCGTTTTGGAGGGGAACACTGAAGCTTTCTTT.

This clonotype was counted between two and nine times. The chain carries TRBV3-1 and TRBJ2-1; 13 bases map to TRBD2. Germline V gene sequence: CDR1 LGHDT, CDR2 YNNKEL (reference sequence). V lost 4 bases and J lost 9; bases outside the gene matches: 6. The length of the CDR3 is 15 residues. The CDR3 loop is CASSPTSGRGGEQFF. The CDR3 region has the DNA TGTGCCAGCAGCCCAACTAGCGGGAGGGGTGGTGAGCAGTTCTTC.

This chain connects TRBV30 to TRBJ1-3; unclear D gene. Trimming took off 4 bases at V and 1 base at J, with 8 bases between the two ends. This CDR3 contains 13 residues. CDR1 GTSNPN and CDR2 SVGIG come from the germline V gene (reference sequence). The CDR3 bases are TGTGCCTGGAATTGGGGATCTGGAAACACCATATATTTT. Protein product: CAWNWGSGNTIYF.

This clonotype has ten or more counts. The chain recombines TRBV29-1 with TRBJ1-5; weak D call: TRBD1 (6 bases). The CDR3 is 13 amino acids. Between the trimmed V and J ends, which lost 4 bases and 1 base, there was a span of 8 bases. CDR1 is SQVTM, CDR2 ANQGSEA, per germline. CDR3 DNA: TGCAGCGTTGGCGGACAGAGCAATCAGCCCCAGCATTTT. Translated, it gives CSVGGQSNQPQHF.

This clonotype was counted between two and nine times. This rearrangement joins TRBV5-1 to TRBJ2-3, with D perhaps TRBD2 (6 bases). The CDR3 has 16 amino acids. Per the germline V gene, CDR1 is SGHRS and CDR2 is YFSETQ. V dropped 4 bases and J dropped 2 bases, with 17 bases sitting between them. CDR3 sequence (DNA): TGCGCCAGCAGCCCCCTGGAGGGACGGCCCACAGATACGCAGTATTTT. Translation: CASSPLEGRPTDTQYF.

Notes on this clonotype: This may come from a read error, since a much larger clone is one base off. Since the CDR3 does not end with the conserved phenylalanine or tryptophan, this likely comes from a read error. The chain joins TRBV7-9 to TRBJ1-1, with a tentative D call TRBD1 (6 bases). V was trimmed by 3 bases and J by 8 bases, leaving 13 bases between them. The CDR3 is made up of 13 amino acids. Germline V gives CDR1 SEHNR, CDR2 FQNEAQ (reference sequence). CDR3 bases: TGTGCCAGCAGCTTCGGGGGGCGCGGGGAAGCTTTCCTT. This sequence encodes CASSFGGRGEAFL.

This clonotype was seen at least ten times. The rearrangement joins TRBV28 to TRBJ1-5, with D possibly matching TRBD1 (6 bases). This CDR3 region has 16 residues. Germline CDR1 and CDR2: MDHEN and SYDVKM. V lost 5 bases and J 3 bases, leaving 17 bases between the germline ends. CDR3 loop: CASSRRDKSSNQPQHF. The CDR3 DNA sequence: TGTGCCAGCAGTCGCCGGGACAAATCCTCCAATCAGCCCCAGCATTTT.

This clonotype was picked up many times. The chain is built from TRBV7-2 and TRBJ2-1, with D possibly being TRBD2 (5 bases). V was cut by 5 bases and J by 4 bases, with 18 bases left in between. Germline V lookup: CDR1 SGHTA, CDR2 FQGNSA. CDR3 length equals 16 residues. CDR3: CASSPAALGIYNEQFF. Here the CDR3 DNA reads TGTGCCAGCAGCCCGGCAGCGCTCGGGATTTACAATGAGCAGTTCTTC.

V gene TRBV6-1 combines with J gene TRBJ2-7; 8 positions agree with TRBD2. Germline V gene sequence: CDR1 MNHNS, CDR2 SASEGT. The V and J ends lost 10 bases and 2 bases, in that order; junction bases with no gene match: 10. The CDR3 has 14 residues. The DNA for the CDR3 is TGTGCCATCACAGCGGGAGCACATACCTACGAGCAGTACTTC. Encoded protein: CAITAGAHTYEQYF.

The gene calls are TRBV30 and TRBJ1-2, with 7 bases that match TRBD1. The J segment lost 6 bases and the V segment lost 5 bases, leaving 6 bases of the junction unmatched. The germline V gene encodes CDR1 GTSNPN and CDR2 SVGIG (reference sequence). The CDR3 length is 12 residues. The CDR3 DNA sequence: TGTGCCTGGGACCTCGACAGGGATGGCTACACCTTC. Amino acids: CAWDLDRDGYTF.

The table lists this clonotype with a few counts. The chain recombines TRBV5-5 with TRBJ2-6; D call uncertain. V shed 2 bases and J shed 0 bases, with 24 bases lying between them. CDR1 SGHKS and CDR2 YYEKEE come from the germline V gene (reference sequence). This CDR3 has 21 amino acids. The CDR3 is CASSFNAETRILSSGANVLTF. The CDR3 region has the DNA TGTGCCAGCAGCTTCAATGCCGAGACCCGAATCCTCAGCTCTGGGGCCAACGTCCTGACTTTC.

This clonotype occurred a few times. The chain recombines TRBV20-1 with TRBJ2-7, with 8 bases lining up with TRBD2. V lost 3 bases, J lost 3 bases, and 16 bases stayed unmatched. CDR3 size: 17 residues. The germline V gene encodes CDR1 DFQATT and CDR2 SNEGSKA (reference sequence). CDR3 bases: TGCAGTGCTAGTGAAGAAGTAGCGGGGACCCATTACTACGAGCAGTACTTC. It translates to CSASEEVAGTHYYEQYF.